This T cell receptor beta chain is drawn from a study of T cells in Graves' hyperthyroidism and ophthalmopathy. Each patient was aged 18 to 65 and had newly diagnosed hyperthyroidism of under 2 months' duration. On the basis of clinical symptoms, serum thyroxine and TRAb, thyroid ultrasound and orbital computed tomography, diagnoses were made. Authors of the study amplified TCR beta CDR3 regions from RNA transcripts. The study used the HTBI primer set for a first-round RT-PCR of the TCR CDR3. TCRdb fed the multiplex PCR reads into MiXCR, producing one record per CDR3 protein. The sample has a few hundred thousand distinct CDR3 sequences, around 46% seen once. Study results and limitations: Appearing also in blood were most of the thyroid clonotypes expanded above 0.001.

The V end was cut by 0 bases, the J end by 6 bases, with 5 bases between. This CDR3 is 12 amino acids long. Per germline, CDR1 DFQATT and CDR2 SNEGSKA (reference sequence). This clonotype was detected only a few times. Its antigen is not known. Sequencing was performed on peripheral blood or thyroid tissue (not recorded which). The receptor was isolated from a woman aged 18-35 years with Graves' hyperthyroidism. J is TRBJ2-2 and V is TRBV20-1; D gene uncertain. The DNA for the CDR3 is TGCAGTGCTAGAGAGGGTGCCGGGGAGCTGTTTTTT. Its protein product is CSAREGAGELFF.